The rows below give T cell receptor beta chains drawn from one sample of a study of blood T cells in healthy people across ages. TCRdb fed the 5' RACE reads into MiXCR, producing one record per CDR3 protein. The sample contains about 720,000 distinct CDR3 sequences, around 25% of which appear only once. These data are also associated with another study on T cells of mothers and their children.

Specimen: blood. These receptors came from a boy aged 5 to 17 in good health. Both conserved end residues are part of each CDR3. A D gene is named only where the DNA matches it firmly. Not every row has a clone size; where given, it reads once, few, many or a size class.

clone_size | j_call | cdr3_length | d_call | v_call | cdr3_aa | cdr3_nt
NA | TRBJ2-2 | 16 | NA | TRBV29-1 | CNVLWGTGDNTGELFF | TGCAACGTGTTGTGGGGTACAGGTGATAACACCGGGGAGCTGTTTTTT
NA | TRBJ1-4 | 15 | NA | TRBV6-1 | CASSHPGPFNEKLFF | TGTGCCAGCAGCCACCCGGGTCCTTTTAATGAAAAACTGTTTTTT
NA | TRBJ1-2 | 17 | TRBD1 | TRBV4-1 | CASSLFVRDREDGGYTF | TGCGCCAGCAGCCTGTTCGTCCGGGACAGGGAAGATGGGGGCTACACCTTC
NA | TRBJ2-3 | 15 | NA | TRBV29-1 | CSVDGTQGPTDTQYF | TGCAGCGTTGACGGGACTCAGGGCCCCACAGATACGCAGTATTTT
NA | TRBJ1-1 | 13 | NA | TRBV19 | CASSIVHSAEAFF | TGTGCCAGTAGTATAGTCCACTCGGCTGAAGCTTTCTTT
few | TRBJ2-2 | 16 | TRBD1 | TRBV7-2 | CASSSTGGIDTGELFF | TGTGCCAGCAGCTCGACAGGGGGTATCGACACCGGGGAGCTGTTTTTT
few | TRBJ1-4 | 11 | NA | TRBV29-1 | CSVVSGEKLFF | TGCAGCGTTGTGTCCGGTGAAAAACTGTTTTTT
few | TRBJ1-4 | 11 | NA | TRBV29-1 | CSVGGGVELFF | TGCAGCGTTGGTGGCGGCGTTGAACTGTTTTTT
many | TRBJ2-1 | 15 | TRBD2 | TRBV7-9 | CASSLDLRGGDEQFF | TGTGCCAGCAGCTTAGATTTACGGGGGGGGGACGAGCAGTTCTTC
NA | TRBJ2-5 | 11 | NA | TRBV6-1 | CASSFPGLRYF | TGTGCCAGCAGTTTCCCAGGGCTTCGGTACTTC
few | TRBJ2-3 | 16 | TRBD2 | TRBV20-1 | CRALAGPSTGTDTQYF | TGCAGGGCCCTAGCGGGCCCCTCAACTGGCACAGATACGCAGTATTTT
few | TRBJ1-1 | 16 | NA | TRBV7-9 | CASSPLSAARNTEAFF | TGTGCCAGCAGCCCACTTTCCGCGGCCAGGAACACTGAAGCTTTCTTT
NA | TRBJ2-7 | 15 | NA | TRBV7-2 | CASSFGPLTGHEQYF | TGTGCCAGCAGTTTTGGACCCCTAACGGGTCACGAGCAGTACTTC
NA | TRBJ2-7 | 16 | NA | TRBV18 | CASSPPGRGYVDEQYF | TGTGCCAGCTCACCACCGGGGAGGGGGTATGTAGACGAGCAGTACTTC
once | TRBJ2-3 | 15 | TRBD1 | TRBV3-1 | CASSPRDRGIDTQYF | TGTGCCAGCAGCCCCCGGGACAGGGGAATAGATACGCAGTATTTT
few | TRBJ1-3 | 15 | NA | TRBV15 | CATSREQGSGNTIYF | TGTGCCACCAGCAGAGAACAGGGTAGCGGAAACACCATATATTTT
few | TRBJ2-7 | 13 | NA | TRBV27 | CASSFRTNYEQYF | TGTGCCAGCAGTTTCAGGACTAACTACGAGCAGTACTTC
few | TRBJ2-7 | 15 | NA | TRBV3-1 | CASSHWGGASYEQYF | TGTGCCAGCAGCCACTGGGGGGGGGCCTCCTACGAGCAGTACTTC
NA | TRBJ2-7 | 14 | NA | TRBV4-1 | CTSSQPRDSYEQYF | TGCACCAGCAGCCAACCCAGGGACTCCTACGAGCAGTACTTC
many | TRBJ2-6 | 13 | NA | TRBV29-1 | CSVTYSGANVLTF | TGCAGCGTAACATACTCTGGGGCCAACGTCCTGACTTTC
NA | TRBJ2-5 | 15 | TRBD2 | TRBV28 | CASRVGPAGGETQYF | TGTGCCAGCAGGGTCGGTCCAGCGGGAGGGGAGACCCAGTACTTC
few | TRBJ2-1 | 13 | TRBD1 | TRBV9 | CASSKTGYNEQFF | TGTGCCAGCAGCAAGACAGGGTACAATGAGCAGTTCTTC
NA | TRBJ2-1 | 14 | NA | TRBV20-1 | CSARVRGLGNEQFF | TGCAGTGCTAGAGTTCGGGGGTTGGGCAATGAGCAGTTCTTC
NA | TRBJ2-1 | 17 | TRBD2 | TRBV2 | CASSPGTSGGADHEQFF | TGTGCCAGCAGCCCCGGGACTAGCGGGGGGGCCGACCATGAGCAGTTCTTC
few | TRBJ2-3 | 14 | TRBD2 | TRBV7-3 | CASSLSGSSDTQYF | TGTGCCAGCAGCTTGAGCGGGAGTTCAGATACGCAGTATTTT
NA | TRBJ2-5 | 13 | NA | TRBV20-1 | CSGPGQDGETQYF | TGCAGTGGTCCAGGCCAAGATGGGGAGACCCAGTACTTC